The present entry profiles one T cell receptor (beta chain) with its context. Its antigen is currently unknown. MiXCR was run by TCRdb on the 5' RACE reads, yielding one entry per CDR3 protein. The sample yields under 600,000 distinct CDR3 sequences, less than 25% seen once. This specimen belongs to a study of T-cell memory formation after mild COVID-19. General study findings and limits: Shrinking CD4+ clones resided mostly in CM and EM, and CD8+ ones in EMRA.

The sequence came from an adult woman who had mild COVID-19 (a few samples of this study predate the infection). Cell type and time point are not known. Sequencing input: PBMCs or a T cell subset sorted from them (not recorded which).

This chain's CDR3 is CASSRQGLAPDTQYF. The CDR3, as DNA: TGTGCCAGCAGCCGACAGGGACTAGCACCAGATACGCAGTATTTT. The chain has TRBV4-2 and TRBJ2-3; 9 bases align to TRBD2. This CDR3 region has 15 residues. Unmatched junction bases numbered 6, after V lost 4 bases and J lost 4 bases. From germline, CDR1 is LGHNA and CDR2 YNFKEQ.